These 6 T cell receptor beta chains came from one sample sequenced in a study of beta chain features in type 1 diabetes. The authors reverse transcribed all of the isolated RNA, so sequencing captured expressed TCRB transcripts. Profiled with immunoSEQ multiplex PCR; TCRdb holds only in-frame clones, not every one. The sample holds a few hundred thousand clones, around a fifth seen once. The sample comprised naive CD4+ T cells from blood. The receptors shown here come from a woman between 18 and 30 years old in good health.

CDR3 sequence (DNA): TGCGCCAGCAGCATTAGCGGGGCTTCCTACAATGAGCAGTTCTTC. Translation gives CASSISGASYNEQFF. This rearrangement joins TRBV5-1 to TRBJ2-1; 8 bases are shared with TRBD2. Germline loops: CDR1 SGHRS, CDR2 YFSETQ. Trimming removed 4 bases from V and 1 base from J; junction bases left unmatched: 4. The CDR3 length is 15 residues.

CDR3 in amino acids: CASSTPTGWAGNTIYF. CDR3 nucleotides: TGTGCCAGCAGTACACCGACGGGATGGGCAGGAAACACCATATATTTT. The chain recombines TRBV28 with TRBJ1-3; D is ambiguous. V shed 5 bases and J shed 4 bases, with 18 bases lying between them. Germline V gene lookup returns CDR1 MDHEN and CDR2 SYDVKM. The CDR3 runs 16 residues.

A few counts support this clone. The CDR3 nucleotides read TGTGCCAGCAGCTTGTTTCCAGCGGGAGAGGAGACCCAGTACTTC. It translates to CASSLFPAGEETQYF. J is TRBJ2-5 and V is TRBV7-9; 8 positions match TRBD2. Germline CDR1 and CDR2: SEHNR and FQNEAQ (reference sequence). The CDR3 loop spans 15 amino acids. The V segment lost 3 bases and the J segment 5 bases; nucleotides outside the gene matches: 8.

CDR3 loop: CASSVGDLGYNEQFF. The CDR3 coding sequence is TGTGCCAGCAGCGTAGGGGACTTAGGATACAATGAGCAGTTCTTC. This chain uses TRBV9 with TRBJ2-1, with D perhaps TRBD2 (6 bases). This CDR3 contains 15 residues. Trimming removed 0 bases at V and 4 bases at J, with 11 bases between. Germline lookup yields CDR1 SGDLS and CDR2 YYNGEE.

J is TRBJ2-3 and V is TRBV7-9; D is perhaps TRBD2 (6 bases). Trimming cost V 5 bases and J 2 bases, with 14 bases left between them. The germline V gene has CDR1 SEHNR and CDR2 FQNEAQ (reference sequence). This CDR3 contains 15 residues. CDR3 sequence (DNA): TGTGCCAGCAGCCGCGGGACTTTGTTCACAGATACGCAGTATTTT. This sequence encodes CASSRGTLFTDTQYF.

This clone showed up just a few times. The J gene is TRBJ2-1, the V gene TRBV7-2; weak D call: TRBD2 (5 bases). Germline CDR1 SGHTA, CDR2 FQGNSA. CDR3 length: 15 amino acids. V was shortened by 5 bases and J by 2 bases, with 13 bases between the two germline ends. CDR3 protein: CASSPRRRAYNEQFF. CDR3 sequence (DNA): TGTGCCAGCAGCCCAAGGAGGCGGGCCTACAATGAGCAGTTCTTC.